The 18 T cell receptor beta chains below come from one sample, sequenced in a study of long-term antiretroviral therapy in people with HIV. The assay used was immunoSEQ (version v3.0), run at survey level. Sequenced by immunoSEQ multiplex PCR; TCRdb stores in-frame clones only, minus some. In the table there are 25,000 to 35,000 clones, 93% of which are singletons. Sequenced material: unsorted PBMCs, taken 6.2 years after starting antiretroviral therapy. The receptors come from a man aged 35-49 years with HIV.

The chain carries TRBV4-1 and TRBJ2-7; D gene unclear. Germline CDR1 is MGHRA and CDR2 is YSYEKL. The CDR3 extends over 13 amino acids. Between the trimmed V and J ends, which lost 2 bases and 5 bases, there was a span of 10 bases. This CDR3 reads CASSQSAFDEQYF. The CDR3 DNA reads as TGCGCCAGCAGCCAAAGCGCTTTTGACGAGCAGTACTTC.

The genes are TRBV5-4 and TRBJ2-6; 8 positions match TRBD2. Germline V CDR1 and CDR2: SGHNT, YYREEE (reference sequence). V gave up 4 bases and J gave up 4 bases; unmatched junction bases: 13. This CDR3 has 18 residues. In DNA form, the CDR3 reads TGTGCCAGCAGCCCCGGGGGGGGAGCCTCCCCCGGGGCCAACGTCCTGACTTTC. Protein product: CASSPGGGASPGANVLTF.

The gene calls are TRBV9 and TRBJ2-5, with 7 nucleotides matching TRBD1. Germline CDR1 and CDR2: SGDLS and YYNGEE. The CDR3 is 15 residues long. The V and J ends lost 3 bases and 3 bases, in that order; junction bases with no gene match: 8. CDR3: CASSETGTAKETQYF. The CDR3 nucleotides are TGTGCCAGCAGCGAAACTGGGACAGCCAAAGAGACCCAGTACTTC.

This sequence joins TRBV11-2 and TRBJ2-1; 11 nucleotides line up with TRBD2. V was pared by 4 bases and J by 6 bases, with 5 bases of the junction left unmatched. The germline V gene encodes CDR1 SGHAT and CDR2 FQNNGV. This CDR3 comprises 15 residues. Written as DNA, the CDR3 is TGTGCCAGCAGCTCAGCTAGCGGGAGGACCAATGAGCAGTTCTTC. As protein: CASSSASGRTNEQFF.

V usage is TRBV27 and J usage is TRBJ2-5, with D possibly being TRBD1 or TRBD2 (5 bases each). Trimming removed 2 bases from V and 3 bases from J, with 19 bases in between. CDR1 and CDR2 (germline): MNHEY, SMNVEV (reference sequence). This CDR3 comprises 17 residues. Written as DNA, the CDR3 is TGTGCCAGCAGTTTAGGAGTCGGGGCCCCTCGGAAAGAGACCCAGTACTTC. Residues: CASSLGVGAPRKETQYF.

The rearrangement links TRBV6-4 to TRBJ2-3; 12 bases align to TRBD2. This CDR3 is 16 amino acids long. Germline assignment: CDR1 MRHNA and CDR2 SNTAGT. V lost 4 bases to trimming and J lost 4 bases; unmatched junction nucleotides: 6. The CDR3, as DNA: TGTGCCAGCAGTGTTTCCGGGACTAGCGGGTCAGATACGCAGTATTTT. Translation: CASSVSGTSGSDTQYF.

The chain has TRBV9 and TRBJ2-2; 8 nucleotides line up with TRBD2. The CDR3 length is 17 residues. The germline V gene encodes CDR1 SGDLS and CDR2 YYNGEE. The V segment lost 2 bases and the J segment 5 bases; nucleotides outside the gene matches: 11. CDR3 sequence (DNA): TGTGCCAGCAGCGTCCACAACAGCGGGAGTTGGACCGGGGAGCTGTTTTTT. As protein: CASSVHNSGSWTGELFF.

The CDR3 region is CASSLTPAGQETQYF. Here the CDR3 DNA reads TGTGCCAGCAGCTTAACCCCAGCGGGACAAGAGACCCAGTACTTC. V usage is TRBV13 and J usage is TRBJ2-5; 7 bases fit TRBD2. Germline CDR1 reads PRHDT; CDR2 reads FYEKMQ (reference sequence). This CDR3 is 15 amino acids long. V lost 2 bases, J lost 2 bases, and 5 bases stayed unmatched.

The chain has TRBV7-3 and TRBJ2-7; perhaps TRBD2 as D (5 bases). The CDR3 has 13 residues. Germline loops: CDR1 SGHTA, CDR2 FQGTGA. Trimming took off 5 bases at V and 5 bases at J, with 13 bases between the two ends. CDR3 DNA sequence: TGTGCCAGCAGCCTAGTACGGGAAAACGAGCAGTACTTC. Translation gives CASSLVRENEQYF.

V usage is TRBV4-3 and J usage is TRBJ2-7; 9 bases are shared with TRBD2. Germline CDR1 LGHNA, CDR2 YSLEER. Germline trimming cut 3 bases from V and 1 base from J; bases unmatched to any gene: 4. The CDR3 loop spans 15 amino acids. The CDR3 is CASSHIAGESYEQYF. CDR3 in DNA: TGCGCCAGCAGCCACATAGCGGGAGAGTCCTACGAGCAGTACTTC.

The chain combines TRBV7-6 with TRBJ2-2, with D possibly TRBD2 on 7 matching bases. The V end lost 3 bases, the J end lost 8 bases, and 19 bases lay between the germline ends. In germline, CDR1 is SGHVS, CDR2 FNYEAQ. CDR3 length: 16 amino acids. CDR3 DNA sequence: TGTGCCAGCAGCTTGGTACCGGGGGGCGACCATGGGGAGCTGTTTTTT. Translated, it gives CASSLVPGGDHGELFF.

The CDR3 is CASSTGPSSSYNSPLHF. In nucleotides, the CDR3 is TGTGCCAGCAGCACCGGACCTTCCAGTTCCTATAATTCACCCCTCCACTTT. The rearrangement uses TRBV7-8 and TRBJ1-6, with unresolved D. The CDR3 runs to 17 residues. V lost 5 bases and J lost 1, with 15 bases in between. Germline CDR1 reads SGHVS; CDR2 reads FQNEAQ.

This rearrangement joins TRBV2 to TRBJ2-7, with TRBD1 matching 8 bases. Germline loops: CDR1 SNHLY, CDR2 FYNNEI. V shed 5 bases and J 4 bases; nucleotides not matched to a gene: 4. The CDR3 is made up of 13 amino acids. The chain's CDR3 is CASSSGTGYEQYF. CDR3 DNA sequence: TGTGCCAGCAGTTCCGGGACAGGTTACGAGCAGTACTTC.

This sequence joins TRBV4-3 and TRBJ1-4; D unresolved. CDR3 length: 14 amino acids. CDR1 is LGHNA and CDR2 is YSLEER in the germline V gene. V was pared by 0 bases and J by 5 bases, with 7 bases between. CDR3 in amino acids: CASSQDVGNEKLFF. As DNA, the CDR3 is TGCGCCAGCAGCCAAGATGTGGGAAATGAAAAACTGTTTTTT.

This chain joins TRBV28 and TRBJ2-1, with D perhaps TRBD1 (5 bases). This CDR3 has 15 amino acids. In germline, CDR1 is MDHEN, CDR2 SYDVKM. Trimming shortened V by 3 bases and J by 4 bases, and 13 bases separated the two germline ends. The CDR3 is CASSFAGHGYNEQFF. Here the CDR3 DNA reads TGTGCCAGCAGTTTCGCAGGACACGGGTACAATGAGCAGTTCTTC.

The chain joins TRBV7-9 to TRBJ2-7; 9 bases line up with TRBD2. V gave up 1 base and J gave up 5 bases; unmatched junction bases: 15. The CDR3 length is 18 residues. Germline loops: CDR1 SEHNR, CDR2 FQNEAQ (reference sequence). The CDR3 region has the DNA TGTGCCAGCAGCTTAGTAGGTGGTAGCGGGGGACGTGAAAACGAGCAGTACTTC. Encoded protein: CASSLVGGSGGRENEQYF.

The V and J genes are TRBV7-3 and TRBJ2-5, with TRBD2 identical over 7 bases. From germline, CDR1 is SGHTA and CDR2 FQGTGA. With V trimmed by 3 bases and J by 4 bases, 8 bases remained unmatched. The CDR3 has 15 amino acids. This CDR3 reads CASSLQRGDRETQYF. CDR3 in DNA: TGTGCCAGCAGCTTGCAACGGGGGGACCGAGAGACCCAGTACTTC.

This chain joins TRBV10-3 and TRBJ2-1; 11 nucleotides align to TRBD2. From germline, CDR1 is ENHRY and CDR2 SYGVKD. The CDR3 is 14 residues long. Unmatched junction bases numbered 8, after V lost 10 bases and J lost 6 bases. The CDR3 sequence: CATALAGGRNEQFF. The CDR3 DNA reads TGTGCCACCGCGCTAGCGGGAGGCCGCAATGAGCAGTTCTTC.